The 5 T cell receptor beta chains below were found in one sample sequenced in a study of blood T cells in healthy people across ages. Then a second PCR, running roughly 7 to 11 cycles, was carried out with a sample-barcoded 5' primer and a J-beta primer mix. TCRdb re-derived calls from the 5' RACE reads in MiXCR, one entry per CDR3 protein. This table holds around 1,800,000 distinct CDR3 sequences, about two fifths found once. The source material was blood. The receptors originated from a human donor in good health.

This clonotype occurred once. Its ends do not fully match the called genes, so a read error is possible. This chain joins TRBV18 and TRBJ2-1; D uncertain. The germline V gene has CDR1 KGHSH and CDR2 LQKENI. The CDR3 is made up of 14 amino acids. The CDR3 reads CASPPDLVGNEQFF. CDR3 bases: TGTGCCAGCCCACCCGATTTGGTGGGCAATGAGCAGTTCTTC.

This chain joins TRBV20-1 and TRBJ1-2; TRBD1 is a possible D gene (5 bases). The germline gives CDR1 DFQATT, CDR2 SNEGSKA (reference sequence). V was pared by 6 bases and J by 8 bases, with 10 bases between. This CDR3 spans 10 amino acids. The CDR3 DNA follows: TGCAGTGCCCGACAGCTCGGCTACACCTTC. Its translation is CSARQLGYTF.

This clonotype was picked up a small number of times. The genes are TRBV7-6 and TRBJ2-1; possible D gene TRBD1, 8 bases. This CDR3 comprises 20 residues. Trimming removed 5 bases at V and 0 bases at J, with 26 bases between. Per germline, CDR1 SGHVS and CDR2 FNYEAQ. The CDR3 DNA reads as TGTGCCAGCAGCGCTCCGGGGGGCCCAGGGGGCCCATTCTCCTACAATGAGCAGTTCTTC. Amino acids: CASSAPGGPGGPFSYNEQFF.

A few counts support this clonotype. This sequence joins TRBV6-6 and TRBJ1-2; 7 nucleotides line up with TRBD1. Germline lookup yields CDR1 MNHNY and CDR2 SVGAGI (reference sequence). V was pared by 6 bases and J by 6 bases, with 10 bases of the junction left unmatched. The CDR3 consists of 14 residues. The CDR3 is CASSLQGYSDGYTF. The CDR3 DNA follows: TGTGCCAGCAGCCTACAGGGGTATTCCGATGGCTACACCTTC.

The sample holds a few counts of this clonotype. This sequence joins TRBV20-1 and TRBJ2-1, with 14 bases identical to TRBD2. CDR1 and CDR2 from the germline V gene are DFQATT and SNEGSKA (reference sequence). The V and J ends lost 0 bases and 12 bases, in that order; junction bases with no gene match: 7. This CDR3 contains 15 residues. The CDR3 protein is CSARDRLAGGPGQFF. The CDR3 region has the DNA TGCAGTGCTAGAGACCGACTAGCGGGGGGGCCGGGGCAGTTCTTC.